Detailed here is one TCR beta chain. The target antigen is unknown. The data stem from a study of OX40 agonist ivuxolimab in advanced cancers. Study in general: Patients were given ivuxolimab, an antibody that agonizes OX40 (CD134). General study results and limits: The antigen specificity of the peripheral T cells (those that were expanded) was not determined.

V lost 3 bases, J lost 4 bases, and 12 bases lay in between. The CDR3 loop spans 15 amino acids. Germline assignment: CDR1 MNHGY and CDR2 SVAAGI. The repertoire was sequenced with immunoSEQ multiplex PCR; TCRdb's copy has only in-frame clones and lacks some. The top ten clones hold less than 0.75% of a sample with roughly 51,000 clones, around nine tenths of them seen once. This rearrangement joins TRBV6-9 to TRBJ1-4; perhaps TRBD1 as D (5 bases). Here the sequenced sample was CD4+ or CD8+ T cells sorted from blood, taken in a trial of the OX40 agonist ivuxolimab. The sequence was obtained from an adult with an advanced solid tumor such as melanoma, head and neck, liver or kidney cancer. The CDR3 DNA follows: TGTGCCAGCAGTTACCCGGGGGGGGGTAATGAAAAACTGTTTTTT. Translated, it gives CASSYPGGGNEKLFF.